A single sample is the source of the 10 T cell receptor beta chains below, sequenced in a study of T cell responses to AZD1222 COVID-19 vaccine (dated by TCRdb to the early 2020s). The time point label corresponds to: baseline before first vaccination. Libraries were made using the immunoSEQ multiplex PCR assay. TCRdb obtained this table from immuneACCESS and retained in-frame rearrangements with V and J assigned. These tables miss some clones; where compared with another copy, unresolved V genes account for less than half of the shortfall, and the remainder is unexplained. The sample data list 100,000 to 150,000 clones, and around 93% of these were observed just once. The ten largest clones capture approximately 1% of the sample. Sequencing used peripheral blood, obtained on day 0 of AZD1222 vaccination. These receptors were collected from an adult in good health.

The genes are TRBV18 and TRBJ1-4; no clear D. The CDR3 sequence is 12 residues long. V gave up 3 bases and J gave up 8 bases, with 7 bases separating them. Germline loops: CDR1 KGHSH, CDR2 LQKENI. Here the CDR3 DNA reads TGTGCCAGCTCACCGTTAGGAGAAAAACTGTTTTTT. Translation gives CASSPLGEKLFF. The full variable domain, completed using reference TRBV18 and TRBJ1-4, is NAGVMQNPRHLVRRRGQEARLRCSPMKGHSHVYWYRQLPEEGLKFMVYLQKENIIDESGMPKERFSAEFPKEGPSILRIQQVVRGDSAAYFCASSPLGEKLFFGSGTQLSVL.

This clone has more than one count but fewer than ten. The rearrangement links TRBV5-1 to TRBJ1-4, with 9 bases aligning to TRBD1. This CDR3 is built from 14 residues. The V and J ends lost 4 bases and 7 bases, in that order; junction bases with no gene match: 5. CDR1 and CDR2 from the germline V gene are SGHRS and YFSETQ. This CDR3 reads CASSPRDRAEKLFF. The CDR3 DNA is TGCGCCAGCAGCCCCCGGGACAGGGCTGAAAAACTGTTTTTT.

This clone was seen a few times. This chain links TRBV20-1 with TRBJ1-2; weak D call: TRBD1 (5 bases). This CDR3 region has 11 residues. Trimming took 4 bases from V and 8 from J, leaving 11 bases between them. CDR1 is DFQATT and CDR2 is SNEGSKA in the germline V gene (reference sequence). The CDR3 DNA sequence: TGCAGTGCTATCTCCAGGGAAGGCTACACCTTC. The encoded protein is CSAISREGYTF.

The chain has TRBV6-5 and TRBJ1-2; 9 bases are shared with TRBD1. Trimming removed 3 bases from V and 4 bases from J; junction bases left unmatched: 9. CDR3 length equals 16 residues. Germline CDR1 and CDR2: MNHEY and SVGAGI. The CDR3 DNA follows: TGTGCCAGCAGTTATGGGACAGGGAATTACGGCTATGGCTACACCTTC. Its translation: CASSYGTGNYGYGYTF.

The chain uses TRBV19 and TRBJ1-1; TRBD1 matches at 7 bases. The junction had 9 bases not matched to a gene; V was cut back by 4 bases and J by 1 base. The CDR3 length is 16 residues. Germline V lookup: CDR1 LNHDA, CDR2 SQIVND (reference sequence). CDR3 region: CASSTHRGRGNTEAFF. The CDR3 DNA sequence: TGTGCCAGTAGTACCCACAGGGGCAGAGGGAACACTGAAGCTTTCTTT.

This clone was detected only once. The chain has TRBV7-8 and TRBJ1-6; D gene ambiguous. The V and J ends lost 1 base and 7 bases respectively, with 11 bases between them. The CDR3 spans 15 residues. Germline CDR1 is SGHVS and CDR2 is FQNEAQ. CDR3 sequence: CASSLDGRRNSPLHF. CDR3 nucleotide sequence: TGTGCCAGCAGCTTAGATGGCAGGCGGAATTCACCCCTCCACTTT.

This CDR3 reads CARVRVAKNIQYF. The CDR3 bases are TGTGCCAGGGTAAGGGTAGCCAAAAACATTCAGTACTTC. The chain carries TRBV28 and TRBJ2-4; the D is unclear. In germline, CDR1 is MDHEN, CDR2 SYDVKM. The V and J ends lost 9 bases and 0 bases respectively, with 9 bases between them. This CDR3 has 13 amino acids.

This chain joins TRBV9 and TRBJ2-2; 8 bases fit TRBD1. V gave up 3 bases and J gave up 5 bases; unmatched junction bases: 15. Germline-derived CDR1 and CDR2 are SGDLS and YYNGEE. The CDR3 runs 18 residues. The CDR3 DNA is TGTGCCAGCAGCGCCGCAACTGGGACAGGCCTTATAACCGGGGAGCTGTTTTTT. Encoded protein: CASSAATGTGLITGELFF.

CDR3 in DNA: TGTGCCACGTCGTTAGCGGGAGGGCCAGGAGATACGCAGTATTTT. Translation gives CATSLAGGPGDTQYF. The V and J genes are TRBV3-1 (or the pseudogene TRBV3-2) and TRBJ2-3, with 11 nucleotides matching TRBD2. The CDR3 is made up of 15 amino acids. Germline lookup yields CDR1 LGHDT and CDR2 YNNKEL (reference sequence). V shed 10 bases and J 5 bases; nucleotides not matched to a gene: 11.

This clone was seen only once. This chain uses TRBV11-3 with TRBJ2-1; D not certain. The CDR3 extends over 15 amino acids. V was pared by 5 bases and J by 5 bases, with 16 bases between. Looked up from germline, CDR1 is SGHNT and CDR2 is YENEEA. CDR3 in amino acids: CASSLDTPSNNEQFF. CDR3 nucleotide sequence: TGTGCCAGCAGCCTCGACACCCCCTCAAACAATGAGCAGTTCTTC.